The table lists the clone carrying this T cell receptor beta chain with a few counts. Trimming left V 3 bases short and J 9 bases short, with 8 bases between. CDR1 KGHSH and CDR2 LQKENI come from the germline V gene. The CDR3 spans 11 residues. TCRdb passed the 5' RACE reads through MiXCR, listing each CDR3 protein once. The table lists about 340,000 distinct CDR3 sequences, 15% to 20% of them singletons. The sample originates from a study of T-cell memory formation after mild COVID-19. Sequenced material: PBMCs or a T cell subset sorted from them (not recorded which). The chain carries TRBV18 and TRBJ1-1; TRBD1 is a possible D gene (6 bases). The TCR originated in a man aged 18-30 years who had mild COVID-19 (a few samples of this study predate the infection). Cell type and time point are not known. The DNA of the CDR3 is TGTGCCAGCTCACCGGACAGAAAAGCTTTCTTT. Its protein product is CASSPDRKAFF. The full variable domain, its missing parts supplied by reference TRBV18 and TRBJ1-1, is NAGVMQNPRHLVRRRGQEARLRCSPMKGHSHVYWYRQLPEEGLKFMVYLQKENIIDESGMPKERFSAEFPKEGPSILRIQQVVRGDSAAYFCASSPDRKAFFGQGTRLTVV.